The next 23 T cell receptor beta chains were all read from a single sample in a study of early T cells in non-severe SARS-CoV-2 infection. In TCRdb, the 5' RACE reads were re-called with MiXCR into one record per CDR3 protein. The data hold approximately 29,000 distinct CDR3 sequences, with less than 6.5% observed a single time. The source material was whole blood, sampled at baseline. The receptors originated from an adult who was a healthcare worker with PCR-confirmed SARS-CoV-2 infection or an uninfected control (not recorded which).

This clonotype has a count of ten or more. The J gene is TRBJ1-3, the V gene TRBV7-9; 7 bases match TRBD1. The CDR3 extends over 15 amino acids. The germline V gene encodes CDR1 SEHNR and CDR2 FQNEAQ (reference sequence). Trimming took 4 bases from V and 0 from J; bases not matched to a gene: 3. The CDR3 loop reads CASSSGQLSGNTIYF. CDR3 sequence (DNA): TGTGCCAGCAGCTCGGGACAGCTCTCTGGAAACACCATATATTTT.

This clonotype was detected ten times or more. The genes are TRBV20-1 and TRBJ2-1; D tentatively fits TRBD1 or TRBD2 (5 bases each). Trimming took 7 bases from V and 4 from J, leaving 17 bases between them. The CDR3 contains 14 residues. Per germline, CDR1 DFQATT and CDR2 SNEGSKA (reference sequence). CDR3 residues: CSVSPIGGYNEQFF. The CDR3 nucleotides are TGCAGTGTTTCGCCAATTGGGGGATACAATGAGCAGTTCTTC.

This clonotype was detected ten times or more. This rearrangement joins TRBV11-2 to TRBJ1-1; no definite D call. From germline, CDR1 is SGHAT and CDR2 FQNNGV. This CDR3 has 11 residues. Trimming took off 1 base at V and 10 bases at J, with 7 bases between the two ends. CDR3 in amino acids: CASSLGVIAFF. Written as DNA, the CDR3 is TGTGCCAGCAGCTTAGGGGTTATAGCTTTCTTT.

About this clonotype: A much bigger clone sits one base away, suggesting this may be a read error. V gene TRBV2 combines with J gene TRBJ2-7; maybe TRBD2 (6 bases). The germline CDR1 and CDR2 sequences are SNHLY and FYNNEI. The CDR3 runs to 13 residues. CDR3 sequence: CVSGRDLSYEQYF. In DNA, the CDR3 is TGTGTCAGCGGGCGGGACCTCTCCTACGAGCAGTACTTC.

This clonotype was counted ten times or more. The chain is built from TRBV2 and TRBJ2-1; D is possibly TRBD1 (6 bases). The germline V gene has CDR1 SNHLY and CDR2 FYNNEI. V dropped 5 bases and J dropped 10 bases, with 15 bases sitting between them. The CDR3 contains 13 residues. DNA for the CDR3: TGTGCCAGCAGTTCGACAGGTCTTTACGAGCAGTTCTTC. Residues: CASSSTGLYEQFF.

The V and J genes are TRBV10-3 and TRBJ2-7; D may be TRBD2 (5 bases). Germline V lookup: CDR1 ENHRY, CDR2 SYGVKD. V lost 0 bases and J 2 bases, leaving 11 bases between the germline ends. This CDR3 spans 15 amino acids. The CDR3 loop reads CAISESSSEPYEQYF. CDR3 DNA sequence: TGTGCCATCAGTGAGTCGAGTAGCGAACCCTACGAGCAGTACTTC.

This clonotype has at least ten counts. The chain has TRBV20-1 and TRBJ2-7, with 10 bases identical to TRBD2. The CDR3 runs 15 residues. Germline CDR1 and CDR2: DFQATT and SNEGSKA (reference sequence). With V trimmed by 2 bases and J by 12 bases, 16 bases remained unmatched. The CDR3 region is CSARSLAGGLYEGYF. CDR3 in DNA: TGCAGTGCTAGATCCTTAGCGGGAGGACTCTACGAGGGGTACTTC.

This clonotype appeared many times. The chain links TRBV14 to TRBJ2-7, with 11 nucleotides matching TRBD1. Germline assignment: CDR1 SGHDN and CDR2 FVKESK. Trimming took 9 bases from V and 4 from J; bases not matched to a gene: 5. The CDR3 is 13 residues long. CDR3 protein: CASGTGGTYEQYF. The CDR3 coding sequence is TGTGCCAGTGGGACAGGGGGAACTTACGAGCAGTACTTC.

In its sample, this clonotype was seen many times. This chain joins TRBV24-1 and TRBJ2-3; 8 bases are shared with TRBD1. CDR3 length: 15 residues. Germline trimming cut 5 bases from V and 1 base from J; bases unmatched to any gene: 4. Germline assignment: CDR1 KGHDR and CDR2 SFDVKD. The CDR3 nucleotides read TGTGCCACCAGTGCGAAGACAGGGGGCACAGATACGCAGTATTTT. Amino acids: CATSAKTGGTDTQYF.

This clonotype has just a few counts. The chain links TRBV6-2 or TRBV6-3 to TRBJ2-7, with 7 bases lining up with TRBD2. This CDR3 comprises 15 residues. CDR1 and CDR2 (germline): MNHEY, SVGEGT. V gave up 0 bases and J gave up 2 bases; unmatched junction bases: 4. Here the CDR3 DNA reads TGTGCCAGCAGTTACTCGAACGGGGGGACCTACGAGCAGTACTTC. This codes for CASSYSNGGTYEQYF.

This clonotype was counted many times. This chain links TRBV10-3 with TRBJ1-1, with 7 positions matching TRBD1. V lost 4 bases and J lost 0; bases outside the gene matches: 14. Germline CDR1 ENHRY, CDR2 SYGVKD. This CDR3 is built from 18 residues. Here the CDR3 DNA reads TGTGCCATCAGTGGGCATCCAGGGGGGCCCGGGATGAACACTGAAGCTTTCTTT. Translated: CAISGHPGGPGMNTEAFF.

Only a few counts were recorded for this clonotype. The rearrangement links TRBV2 to TRBJ2-5, with 13 bases fitting TRBD2. With V trimmed by 8 bases and J by 5 bases, 11 bases remained unmatched. The germline gives CDR1 SNHLY, CDR2 FYNNEI. The CDR3 contains 16 residues. This chain's CDR3 is CASRYGTSGDVETQYF. CDR3 nucleotide sequence: TGTGCCAGCCGTTACGGGACTAGCGGGGACGTTGAGACCCAGTACTTC.

This clonotype was detected many times. The genes are TRBV11-2 and TRBJ2-4; maybe TRBD1 (5 bases). Trimming stripped 5 bases from V and 11 bases from J, with 19 bases between. The CDR3 is 14 residues long. Germline V gene sequence: CDR1 SGHAT, CDR2 FQNNGV. Written as DNA, the CDR3 is TGTGCCAGCAGCGCTTGGACACGCGTCAACGTTCAGTACTTC. This translates into CASSAWTRVNVQYF.

This clonotype has only a few counts. The rearrangement joins TRBV7-9 to TRBJ1-5, with D tentatively TRBD1 (5 bases). V shed 4 bases and J shed 6 bases, with 19 bases lying between them. The CDR3 spans 16 residues. CDR1 and CDR2 from the germline V gene are SEHNR and FQNEAQ (reference sequence). Here the CDR3 DNA reads TGTGCCAGCAGCTCAGAGGTATCCAGGGATTTTCAGCCCCAGCATTTT. Translation: CASSSEVSRDFQPQHF.

This clonotype has ten or more counts. The chain combines TRBV2 with TRBJ1-4; no firm D call. The CDR3 is 16 residues long. Trimming left V 2 bases short and J 4 bases short, with 14 bases between. Germline assignment: CDR1 SNHLY and CDR2 FYNNEI. The CDR3 loop reads CASSEIPYANNEKLFF. CDR3 coding DNA: TGTGCCAGCAGTGAAATACCATACGCGAATAATGAAAAACTGTTTTTT.

This clonotype was observed many times. CDR3 region: CASRATGTGELFF. DNA for the CDR3: TGTGCCAGCAGAGCGACAGGGACCGGGGAGCTGTTTTTT. V gene TRBV6-4 combines with J gene TRBJ2-2; 7 bases align to TRBD1. V lost 6 bases to trimming and J lost 5 bases; unmatched junction nucleotides: 3. This CDR3 comprises 13 residues. CDR1 and CDR2 (germline): MRHNA, SNTAGT.

This clonotype was seen at least ten times. The chain joins TRBV10-3 to TRBJ2-2; 7 positions agree with TRBD2. Trimming took 8 bases from V and 1 from J; bases not matched to a gene: 4. Germline assignment: CDR1 ENHRY and CDR2 SYGVKD. The CDR3 runs 14 residues. The CDR3 region is CAISIAGNTGELFF. In DNA, the CDR3 is TGTGCCATCTCCATAGCGGGGAACACCGGGGAGCTGTTTTTT.

This clonotype has only a few counts. V is TRBV5-4 and J is TRBJ2-1, with 8 bases lining up with TRBD1. In germline, CDR1 is SGHNT, CDR2 YYREEE (reference sequence). The V segment lost 4 bases and the J segment 9 bases; nucleotides outside the gene matches: 12. The CDR3 runs to 15 residues. CDR3 nucleotide sequence: TGTGCCAGCAGCCCCGCAGGGGGCGCGAAAAGTGAGCAGTTCTTC. Its protein is CASSPAGGAKSEQFF.

In this sample, this clonotype turned up many times. The V and J genes are TRBV29-1 and TRBJ1-2, with 7 bases fitting TRBD1. V lost 5 bases to trimming and J lost 6 bases; unmatched junction nucleotides: 6. Germline lookup yields CDR1 SQVTM and CDR2 ANQGSEA. The CDR3 extends over 12 amino acids. CDR3 DNA sequence: TGCAGCGTTCTTTTACAGGGGAATGGCTACACCTTC. This gives the protein CSVLLQGNGYTF. Combining the CDR3 with reference TRBV29-1 and TRBJ1-2 gives the whole variable domain SAVISQKPSRDICQRGTSLTIQCQVDSQVTMMFWYRQQPGQSLTLIATANQGSEATYESGFVIDKFPISRPNLTFSTLTVSNMSPEDSSIYLCSVLLQGNGYTFGSGTRLTVV.

This clonotype was seen ten or more times. The genes are TRBV28 and TRBJ1-2; D not resolved. CDR1 and CDR2 from the germline V gene are MDHEN and SYDVKM. V was clipped by 5 bases and J by 7 bases, with 23 bases between them. The CDR3 covers 16 residues. In DNA, the CDR3 is TGTGCCAGCAGTCCCGGACTACTCGCTCAAAGCCGTGGCTACACCTTC. Amino acids: CASSPGLLAQSRGYTF.

This clonotype has at least ten counts. The J gene is TRBJ2-3, the V gene TRBV12-3 or TRBV12-4, with 8 bases lining up with TRBD2. This CDR3 is 16 amino acids long. With 5 bases clipped from V and 1 base from J, the junction kept 8 bases outside the gene matches. DNA for the CDR3: TGTGCCAGCAGTCCCCGCGGTAGCGGGGGCACAGATACGCAGTATTTT. As protein: CASSPRGSGGTDTQYF.

The sample holds many counts of this clonotype. The chain has TRBV18 and TRBJ1-1, with D uncertain. Trimming took off 1 base at V and 5 bases at J, with 11 bases between the two ends. The CDR3 loop spans 14 amino acids. In germline, CDR1 is KGHSH, CDR2 LQKENI. The CDR3 DNA reads as TGTGCCAGCTCACCACTAAACCGGGCGACTGAAGCTTTCTTT. Translated: CASSPLNRATEAFF.

This clonotype was recorded at least ten times. J is TRBJ2-1 and V is TRBV7-2; the D gene is possibly TRBD2 (7 bases). The CDR3 runs to 14 residues. Trimming left V 7 bases short and J 7 bases short, with 17 bases between. Germline V gene data show CDR1 as SGHTA and CDR2 as FQGNSA. The CDR3 loop reads CASINRGGGNEQFF. The CDR3 nucleotides read TGTGCCAGCATCAATAGAGGGGGGGGAAATGAGCAGTTCTTC.